This T cell receptor beta chain is drawn from a study of PD-L1 blockade in urothelial cancer. Overall study context: The median T cell count in blood samples was 110,000 to 150,000. Broader study findings: Tumor-associated clones in the blood of durable-benefit patients grew more at 3 weeks.

The time point was: pretreatment peripheral blood. Spiking each PCR with synthetic TCR analog templates was performed. TCRdb's table, derived via immunoSEQ multiplex PCR, lists solely in-frame clones and lacks some. The table includes around 130,000 clones, approximately 88% detected once. Details on this clone: The antigen remains undetermined.

Sequenced here: PBMCs, sampled around atezolizumab (anti-PD-L1) treatment. The sequence derives from a man in his forties or fifties with urothelial cancer.

CDR3 coding DNA: TGTGCCAGCAGAAGAAGTCCGGGACAAGCGGGAGAACTGTTTTTT. Translation: CASRRSPGQAGELFF. V and J are TRBV5-6 and TRBJ1-4; maybe TRBD1 (6 bases). The V end lost 5 bases, the J end lost 12 bases, and 23 bases lay between the germline ends. The CDR3 has 15 residues. Germline V gene lookup returns CDR1 SGHDT and CDR2 YYEEEE.